A selection of T cell receptor beta chains follows, all from one sample in a study of T cell responses to AZD1222 COVID-19 vaccine. Profiled with immunoSEQ multiplex PCR; TCRdb holds only in-frame clones, not every one. The sample holds tens of thousands of clones, 70% to 80% seen once. The sequences come from peripheral blood, collected 28 days after the second AZD1222 dose. The origin of the receptors is an adult who received the AZD1222 COVID-19 vaccine. Both conserved end residues are part of each CDR3. The D gene is left open where the match is weak. Only some rows state a clone size, as once, few, many or a class for expanded clones.

J	size	V	D	CDR3	DNA
TRBJ2-7	-	TRBV18	TRBD1	CASSPPGQGAYEQYF	TGTGCCAGCTCACCACCGGGACAGGGGGCCTACGAGCAGTACTTC
TRBJ2-7	once	TRBV5-1	-	CASSTSQGPSYEQYF	TGCGCCAGCAGCACCTCGCAGGGGCCCAGCTACGAGCAGTACTTC
TRBJ1-2	-	TRBV6-2/TRBV6-3	TRBD1	CASSQPGQGFGYTF	TGTGCCAGCAGTCAACCGGGACAGGGTTTTGGCTACACCTTC
TRBJ1-5	few	TRBV28	-	CASTHPGGVQPQHF	TGTGCCAGCACCCACCCCGGAGGGGTCCAGCCCCAGCATTTT
TRBJ1-1	-	TRBV7-2	TRBD1	CASSEDRSLYTEAFF	TGTGCCAGCAGCGAGGACAGGTCTCTCTACACTGAAGCTTTCTTT
TRBJ2-7	-	TRBV5-8	-	CASSLRSGYAYEQYF	TGTGCCAGCAGCTTGAGGTCAGGATATGCCTACGAGCAGTACTTC
TRBJ2-1	-	TRBV7-3	TRBD2	CASSLSGSASGEQFF	TGTGCCAGCAGCCTTAGCGGGAGTGCCTCCGGTGAGCAGTTCTTC
TRBJ1-2	few	TRBV7-9	-	CASSRGTDSDYGYTF	TGTGCCAGCAGCCGGGGGACGGACAGTGACTATGGCTACACCTTC
TRBJ1-2	many	TRBV10-3	-	CAIWSKGQGGYTF	TGTGCCATCTGGTCGAAAGGACAAGGTGGCTACACCTTC
TRBJ1-6	-	TRBV6-5	-	CASSQGNIHNSPLHF	TGTGCCAGCAGCCAGGGGAATATCCATAATTCACCCCTCCACTTT
TRBJ1-6	-	TRBV5-1	-	CASSLERSPLHF	TGCGCCAGCAGCTTGGAAAGATCACCCCTCCACTTT
TRBJ2-7	-	TRBV5-1	-	CASSLAGTNYEQYF	TGCGCCAGCAGCTTGGCCGGGACAAACTACGAGCAGTACTTC
TRBJ1-1	-	TRBV7-9	-	CASTPGQENTEAFF	TGTGCCAGCACCCCAGGCCAGGAGAACACTGAAGCTTTCTTT
TRBJ1-2	-	TRBV6-5	-	CASNSRSGSNYGYTF	TGTGCCAGCAATAGTAGGTCAGGGAGTAACTATGGCTACACCTTC
TRBJ2-2	once	TRBV12-5	-	CASGLSNTGELFF	TGTGCTAGTGGTTTGTCGAACACCGGGGAGCTGTTTTTT
TRBJ2-7	-	TRBV4-1	-	CASSQDVAARDEQYF	TGCGCCAGCAGCCAAGACGTTGCGGCCCGGGATGAGCAGTACTTC
TRBJ2-1	-	TRBV24-1	-	CATSESRNEQFF	TGTGCCACCAGTGAATCCCGCAATGAGCAGTTCTTC
TRBJ1-1	-	TRBV4-1	-	CASSQGTLSHEAFF	TGCGCCAGCAGCCAAGGAACCCTATCCCACGAAGCTTTCTTT
TRBJ2-3	-	TRBV7-3	-	CASSPGKSTDTQYF	TGTGCCAGCAGCCCCGGTAAAAGCACAGATACGCAGTATTTT
TRBJ1-1	-	TRBV2	-	CASSEGGTEAFF	TGTGCCAGCAGTGAGGGTGGCACTGAAGCTTTCTTT
TRBJ1-5	-	TRBV5-5	-	CASSGGLYQPQHF	TGTGCCAGCAGCGGCGGCCTCTATCAGCCCCAGCATTTT
TRBJ2-2	few	TRBV19	-	CASTQGKSNTGELFF	TGTGCCAGTACCCAGGGGAAGAGTAACACCGGGGAGCTGTTTTTT
TRBJ2-3	-	TRBV13	-	CASSLGRRDTQYF	TGTGCCAGCAGCTTAGGCCGGAGAGATACGCAGTATTTT